This TCR beta chain was found in a study of OX40 agonist ivuxolimab in advanced cancers. Trimming removed 1 base from V and 4 bases from J, with 16 bases in between. CDR1 and CDR2 (germline): MNHNS, SASEGT. The CDR3 runs to 16 residues. Using immunoSEQ multiplex PCR, the repertoire was profiled, and TCRdb retains in-frame clones only, with some absent. The data hold tens of thousands of clones, with about 81% observed a single time. The source of this sequence is an adult with an advanced solid tumor such as melanoma, head and neck, liver or kidney cancer. This rearrangement joins TRBV6-1 to TRBJ2-5; a possible D gene is TRBD1 (6 bases). The sample here was CD4+ or CD8+ T cells sorted from blood, taken in a trial of the OX40 agonist ivuxolimab. The CDR3 protein is CASSEVSATGLETQYF. Here the CDR3 DNA reads TGTGCCAGCAGTGAAGTTTCAGCCACAGGGTTAGAGACCCAGTACTTC.